This T cell receptor beta chain was identified during a study of cytomegalovirus exposure and HLA in healthy donors. Study-wide results and limits: Most subjects had HLA-A and HLA-B alleles reportedly predicted accurately by TCR beta sequences. Researchers counted around 160 TCR beta chains as cytomegalovirus-associated. A further, later analysis showed that HLA-associated TCR beta chains (compared with equally common others) were more clonally expanded.

PCR involved 60 Vbeta and 13 Jbeta primers. TCRdb's table, derived via immunoSEQ multiplex PCR, lists solely in-frame clones and lacks some. The sample includes about 86,000 clones, about 80% of them seen just once. Trimming shortened V by 5 bases and J by 3 bases, and 7 bases separated the two germline ends. The CDR3 covers 11 residues. CDR1 is DFQATT and CDR2 is SNEGSKA in the germline V gene (reference sequence). This clone was recorded once. Antigen: not known. The rearrangement joins TRBV20-1 to TRBJ2-5, with D hard to call. The receptor comes from a female donor in good health and CMV-seronegative. Specimen: PBMCs. CDR3 DNA: TGCAGTGCTGGCAGCGAAGAGACCCAGTACTTC. It encodes CSAGSEETQYF.